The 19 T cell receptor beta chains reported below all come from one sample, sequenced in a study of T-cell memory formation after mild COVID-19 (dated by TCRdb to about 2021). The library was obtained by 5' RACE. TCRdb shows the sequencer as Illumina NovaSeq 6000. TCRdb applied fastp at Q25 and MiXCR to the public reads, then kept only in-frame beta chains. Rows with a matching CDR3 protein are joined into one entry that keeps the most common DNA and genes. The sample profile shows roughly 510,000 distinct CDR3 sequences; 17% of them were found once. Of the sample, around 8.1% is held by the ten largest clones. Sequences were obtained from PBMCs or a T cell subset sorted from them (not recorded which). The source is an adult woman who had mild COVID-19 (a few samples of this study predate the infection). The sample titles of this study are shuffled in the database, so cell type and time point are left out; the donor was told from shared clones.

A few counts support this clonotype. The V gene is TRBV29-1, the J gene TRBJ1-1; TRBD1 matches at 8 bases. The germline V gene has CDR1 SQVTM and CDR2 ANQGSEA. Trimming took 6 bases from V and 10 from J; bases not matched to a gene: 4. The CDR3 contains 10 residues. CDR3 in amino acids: CSVGDRRAFF. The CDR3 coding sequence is TGCAGCGTCGGGGACAGGAGAGCTTTCTTT.

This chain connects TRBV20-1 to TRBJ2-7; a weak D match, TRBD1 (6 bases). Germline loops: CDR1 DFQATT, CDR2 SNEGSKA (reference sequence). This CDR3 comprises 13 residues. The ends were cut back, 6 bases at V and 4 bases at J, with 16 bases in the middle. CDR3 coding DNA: TGCAGTGCGCCGATGACAGGAGAATACGAGCAGTACTTC. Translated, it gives CSAPMTGEYEQYF.

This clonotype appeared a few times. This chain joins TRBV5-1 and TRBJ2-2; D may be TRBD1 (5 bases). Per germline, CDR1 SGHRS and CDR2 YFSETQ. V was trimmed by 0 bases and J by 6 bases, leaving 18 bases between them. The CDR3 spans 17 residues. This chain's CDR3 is CASSLAWGGEDAGELFF. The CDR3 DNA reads TGCGCCAGCAGCTTGGCCTGGGGCGGCGAGGACGCCGGGGAGCTGTTTTTT.

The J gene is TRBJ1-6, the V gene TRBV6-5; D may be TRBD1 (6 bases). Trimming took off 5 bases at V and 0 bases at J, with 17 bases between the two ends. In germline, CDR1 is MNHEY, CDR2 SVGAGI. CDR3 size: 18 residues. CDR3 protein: CASSPGGGRFSYNSPLHF. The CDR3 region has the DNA TGTGCCAGCAGTCCCGGAGGGGGGAGGTTCTCCTATAATTCACCCCTCCACTTT.

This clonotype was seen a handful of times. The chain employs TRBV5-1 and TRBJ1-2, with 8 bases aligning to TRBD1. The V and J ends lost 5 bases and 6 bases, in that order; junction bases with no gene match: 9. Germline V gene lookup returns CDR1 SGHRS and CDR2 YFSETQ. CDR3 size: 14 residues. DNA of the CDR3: TGCGCCAGCAGACCTACAGGGGGAGTCGATGGCTACACCTTC. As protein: CASRPTGGVDGYTF.

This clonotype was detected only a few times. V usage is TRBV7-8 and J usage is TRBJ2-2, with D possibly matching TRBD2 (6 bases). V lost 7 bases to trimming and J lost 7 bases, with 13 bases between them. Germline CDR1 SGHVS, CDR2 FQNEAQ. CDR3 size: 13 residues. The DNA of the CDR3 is TGTGCCAGCAAGTGGGGGGAAGTCGGGGAGCTGTTTTTT. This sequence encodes CASKWGEVGELFF. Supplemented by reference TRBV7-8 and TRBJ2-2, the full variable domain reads GAGVSQSPRYKVAKRGQDVALRCDPISGHVSLFWYQQALGQGPEFLTYFQNEAQLDKSGLPSDRFFAERPEGSVSTLKIQRTQQEDSAVYLCASKWGEVGELFFGEGSRLTVL.

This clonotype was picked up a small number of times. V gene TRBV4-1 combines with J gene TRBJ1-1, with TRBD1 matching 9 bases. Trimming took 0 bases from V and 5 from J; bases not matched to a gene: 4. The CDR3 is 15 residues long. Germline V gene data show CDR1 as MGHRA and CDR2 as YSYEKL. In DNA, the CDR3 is TGCGCCAGCAGCCAAGAGGAACAGGGGGCGACTGAAGCTTTCTTT. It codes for CASSQEEQGATEAFF.

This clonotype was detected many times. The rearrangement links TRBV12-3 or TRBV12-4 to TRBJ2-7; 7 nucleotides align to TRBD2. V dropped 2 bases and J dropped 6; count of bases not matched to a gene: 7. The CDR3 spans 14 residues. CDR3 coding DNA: TGTGCCAGCAGTTTATCGTGGGGCGGGGGCGAGCAGTACTTC. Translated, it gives CASSLSWGGGEQYF.

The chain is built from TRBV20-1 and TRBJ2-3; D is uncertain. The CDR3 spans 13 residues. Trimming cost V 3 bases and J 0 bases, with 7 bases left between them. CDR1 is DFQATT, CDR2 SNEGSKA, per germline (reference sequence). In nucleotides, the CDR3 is TGCAGTGCTAGGCCTTTTAGCACAGATACGCAGTATTTT. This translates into CSARPFSTDTQYF.

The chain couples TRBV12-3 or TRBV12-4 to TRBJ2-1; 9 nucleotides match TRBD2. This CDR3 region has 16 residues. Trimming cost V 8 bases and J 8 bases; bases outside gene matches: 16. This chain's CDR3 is CASHWGTPGTSHEQFF. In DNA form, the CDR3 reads TGTGCCAGCCACTGGGGGACGCCCGGGACTAGCCATGAGCAGTTCTTC.

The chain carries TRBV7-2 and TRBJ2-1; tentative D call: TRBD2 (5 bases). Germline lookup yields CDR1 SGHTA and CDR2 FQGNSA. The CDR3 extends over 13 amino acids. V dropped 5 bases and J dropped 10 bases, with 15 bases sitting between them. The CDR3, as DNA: TGTGCCAGCAGCCCCAGCATCGGGGTCGAGCAGTTCTTC. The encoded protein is CASSPSIGVEQFF.

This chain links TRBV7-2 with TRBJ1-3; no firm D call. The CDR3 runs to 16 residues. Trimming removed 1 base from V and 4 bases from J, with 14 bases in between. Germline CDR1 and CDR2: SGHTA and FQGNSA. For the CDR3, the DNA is TGTGCCAGCAGCTTAGTATCTCACGTGCCAGGAAACACCATATATTTT. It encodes CASSLVSHVPGNTIYF.

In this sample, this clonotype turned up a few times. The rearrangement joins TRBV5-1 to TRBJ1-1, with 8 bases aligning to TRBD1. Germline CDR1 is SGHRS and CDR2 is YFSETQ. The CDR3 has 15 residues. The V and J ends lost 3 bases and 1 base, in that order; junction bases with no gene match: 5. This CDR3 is CASSYQGAWNTEAFF. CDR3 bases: TGCGCCAGCAGCTACCAGGGGGCTTGGAACACTGAAGCTTTCTTT.

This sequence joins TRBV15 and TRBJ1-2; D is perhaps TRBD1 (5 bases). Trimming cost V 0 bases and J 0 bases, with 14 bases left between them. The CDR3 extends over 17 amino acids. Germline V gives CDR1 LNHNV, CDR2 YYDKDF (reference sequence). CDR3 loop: CATSRDPPRTTNYGYTF. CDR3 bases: TGTGCCACCAGCAGAGATCCCCCCCGGACAACTAACTATGGCTACACCTTC.

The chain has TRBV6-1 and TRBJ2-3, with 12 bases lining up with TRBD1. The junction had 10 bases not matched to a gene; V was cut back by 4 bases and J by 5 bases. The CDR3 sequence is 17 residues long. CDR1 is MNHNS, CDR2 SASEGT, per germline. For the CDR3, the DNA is TGTGCCAGCAGTGCGGCCGGGACAGGGGGCGAATTAGATACGCAGTATTTT. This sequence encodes CASSAAGTGGELDTQYF.

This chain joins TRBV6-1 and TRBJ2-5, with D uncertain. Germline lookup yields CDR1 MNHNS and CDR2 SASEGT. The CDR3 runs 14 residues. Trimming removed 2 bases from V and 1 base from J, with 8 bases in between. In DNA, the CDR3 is TGTGCCAGCAGTGAATGGTCAGGCCAAGAGACCCAGTACTTC. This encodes CASSEWSGQETQYF.

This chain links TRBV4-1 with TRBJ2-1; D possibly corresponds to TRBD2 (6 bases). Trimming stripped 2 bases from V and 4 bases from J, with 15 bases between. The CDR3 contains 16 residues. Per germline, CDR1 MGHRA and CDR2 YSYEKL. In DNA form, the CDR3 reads TGCGCCAGCAGCCAATCTTCCCTTGGGGGGTACAATGAGCAGTTCTTC. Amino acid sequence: CASSQSSLGGYNEQFF.

The CDR3 DNA is TGTGCCAGCAGCTTGGATGGGGGGCGCATTTACTATGGCTACACCTTC. Residues: CASSLDGGRIYYGYTF. This sequence joins TRBV5-4 and TRBJ1-2, with D possibly matching TRBD1 (6 bases). The germline CDR1 and CDR2 sequences are SGHNT and YYREEE (reference sequence). The CDR3 is 16 amino acids. V lost 0 bases and J 3 bases, leaving 15 bases between the germline ends.

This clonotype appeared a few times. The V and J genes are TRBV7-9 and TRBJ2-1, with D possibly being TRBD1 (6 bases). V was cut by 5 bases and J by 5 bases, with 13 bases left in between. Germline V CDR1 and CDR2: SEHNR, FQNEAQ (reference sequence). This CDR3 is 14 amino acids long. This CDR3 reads CASSGSTGDNEQFF. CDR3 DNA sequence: TGTGCCAGCAGCGGATCGACAGGAGACAATGAGCAGTTCTTC.